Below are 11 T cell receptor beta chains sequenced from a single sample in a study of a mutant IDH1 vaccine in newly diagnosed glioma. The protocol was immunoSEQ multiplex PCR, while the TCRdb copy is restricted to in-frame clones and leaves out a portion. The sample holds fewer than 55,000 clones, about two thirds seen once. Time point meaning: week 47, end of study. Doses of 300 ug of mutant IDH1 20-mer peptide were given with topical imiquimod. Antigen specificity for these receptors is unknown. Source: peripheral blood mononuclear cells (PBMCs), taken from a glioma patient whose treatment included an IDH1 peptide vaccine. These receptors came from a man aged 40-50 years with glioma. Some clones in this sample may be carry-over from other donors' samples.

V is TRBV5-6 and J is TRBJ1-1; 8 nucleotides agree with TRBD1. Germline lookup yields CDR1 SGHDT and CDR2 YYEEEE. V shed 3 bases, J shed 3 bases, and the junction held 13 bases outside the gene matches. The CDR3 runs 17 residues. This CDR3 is CASSSYRLDRADTEAFF. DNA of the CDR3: TGTGCCAGCAGCTCCTATAGGTTGGACAGGGCGGACACTGAAGCTTTCTTT.

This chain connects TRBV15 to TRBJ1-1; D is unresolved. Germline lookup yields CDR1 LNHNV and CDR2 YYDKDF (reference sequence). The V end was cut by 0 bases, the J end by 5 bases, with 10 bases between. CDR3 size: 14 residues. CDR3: CATSRDWAGTEAFF. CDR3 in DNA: TGTGCCACCAGCAGAGATTGGGCGGGAACTGAAGCTTTCTTT.

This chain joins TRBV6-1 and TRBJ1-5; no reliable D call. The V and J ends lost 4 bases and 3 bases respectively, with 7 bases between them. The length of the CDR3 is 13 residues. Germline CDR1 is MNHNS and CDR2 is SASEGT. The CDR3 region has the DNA TGTGCCAGCAGTGGTCGTTTCAATCAGCCCCAGCATTTT. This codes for CASSGRFNQPQHF.

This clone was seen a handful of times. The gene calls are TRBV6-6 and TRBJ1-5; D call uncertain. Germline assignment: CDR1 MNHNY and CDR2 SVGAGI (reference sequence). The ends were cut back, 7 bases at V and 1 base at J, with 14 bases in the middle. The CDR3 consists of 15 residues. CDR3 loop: CASNKMAGSNQPQHF. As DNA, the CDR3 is TGTGCCAGCAATAAGATGGCGGGCAGCAATCAGCCCCAGCATTTT.

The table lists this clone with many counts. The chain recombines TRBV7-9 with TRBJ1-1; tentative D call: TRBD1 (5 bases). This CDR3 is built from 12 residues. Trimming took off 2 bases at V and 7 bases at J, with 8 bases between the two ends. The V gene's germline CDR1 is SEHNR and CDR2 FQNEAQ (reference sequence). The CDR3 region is CASSLMGLEAFF. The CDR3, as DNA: TGTGCCAGCAGCTTAATGGGACTTGAAGCTTTCTTT.

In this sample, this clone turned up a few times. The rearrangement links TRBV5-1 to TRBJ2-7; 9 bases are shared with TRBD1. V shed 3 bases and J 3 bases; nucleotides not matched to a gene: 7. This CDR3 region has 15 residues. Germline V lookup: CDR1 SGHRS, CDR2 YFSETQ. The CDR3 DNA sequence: TGCGCCAGCAGCTCACCCGGGACAGGGAACTACGAGCAGTACTTC. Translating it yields CASSSPGTGNYEQYF.

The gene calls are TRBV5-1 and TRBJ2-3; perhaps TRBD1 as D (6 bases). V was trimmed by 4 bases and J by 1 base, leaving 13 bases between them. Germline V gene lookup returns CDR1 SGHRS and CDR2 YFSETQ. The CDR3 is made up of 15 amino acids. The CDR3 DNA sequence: TGCGCCAGCAGCCTTGGACAGACTCGCACAGATACGCAGTATTTT. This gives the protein CASSLGQTRTDTQYF.

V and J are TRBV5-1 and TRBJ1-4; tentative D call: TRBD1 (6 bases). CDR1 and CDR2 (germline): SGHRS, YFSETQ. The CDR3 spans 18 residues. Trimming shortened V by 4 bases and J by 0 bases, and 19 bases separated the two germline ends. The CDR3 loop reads CASSRGALFTTTNEKLFF. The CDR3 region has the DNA TGCGCCAGCAGCCGGGGGGCTTTATTCACAACAACTAATGAAAAACTGTTTTTT. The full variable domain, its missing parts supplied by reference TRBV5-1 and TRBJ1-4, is KAGVTQTPRYLIKTRGQQVTLSCSPISGHRSVSWYQQTPGQGLQFLFEYFSETQRNKGNFPGRFSGRQFSNSRSEMNVSTLELGDSALYLCASSRGALFTTTNEKLFFGSGTQLSVL.

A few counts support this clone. CDR3 nucleotides: TGTGCCAGCAGCTTTTGGGACAGGGCAGAGACCCAGTACTTC. This gives the protein CASSFWDRAETQYF. The chain joins TRBV5-6 to TRBJ2-5; 9 positions match TRBD1. This CDR3 has 14 amino acids. V dropped 2 bases and J dropped 4; count of bases not matched to a gene: 3. The germline gives CDR1 SGHDT, CDR2 YYEEEE.

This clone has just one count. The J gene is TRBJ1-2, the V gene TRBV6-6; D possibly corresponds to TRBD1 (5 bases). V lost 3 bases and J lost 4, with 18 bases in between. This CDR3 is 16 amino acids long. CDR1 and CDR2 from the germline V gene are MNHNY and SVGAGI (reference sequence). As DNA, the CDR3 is TGTGCCAGCAGTTATGTTGAGGCAGGCGGGGGCTATGGCTACACCTTC. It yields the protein CASSYVEAGGGYGYTF.

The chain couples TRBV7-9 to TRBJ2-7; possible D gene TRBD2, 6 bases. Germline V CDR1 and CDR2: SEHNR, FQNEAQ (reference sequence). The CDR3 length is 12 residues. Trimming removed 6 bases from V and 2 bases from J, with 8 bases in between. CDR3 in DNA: TGTGCCAGCAGTTCGGGAGCCTACGAGCAGTACTTC. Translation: CASSSGAYEQYF.